This is a list of T cell receptor beta chains from one sample in a study of blood T cell repertoires in COVID-19. TCRdb's table, derived via immunoSEQ multiplex PCR, lists solely in-frame clones and lacks some. The repertoire holds roughly 120,000 clones, roughly 83% seen once, with approximately 2.3% in the top ten. The sequenced sample was peripheral blood. Receptors were obtained from a man aged 25 to 40 with acute or convalescent COVID-19. The CDR3 runs from the conserved cysteine through the conserved F or W. A D gene is named only where the DNA matches it firmly.

>TRBV6-5|TRBJ2-1|-
TGTGCCAGCAGTCCATACAGCTCCTACAATGAGCAGTTCTTC
CASSPYSSYNEQFF
>TRBV24-1|TRBJ2-1|TRBD2
TGTGCCACCGAGGCTAGCGGACACAATGAGCAGTTCTTC
CATEASGHNEQFF
>TRBV12-3/TRBV12-4|TRBJ1-6|-
TGTGCCAGTGCTTCGGGGGGAGTTTCACCCCTCCACTTT
CASASGGVSPLHF
>TRBV3-1/TRBV3-2|TRBJ2-2|-
TGTGCCAGCAGCCAAGTTCCGGGGGCCGGGGAGCTGTTTTTT
CASSQVPGAGELFF
>TRBV6-6|TRBJ2-2|TRBD2
TGTGCCAGCAGCCAAACTAGCGGGAGAACCGGGGAGCTGTTTTTT
CASSQTSGRTGELFF
>TRBV12-3/TRBV12-4|TRBJ1-4|TRBD1
TGTGCCAGCAGTGGGTACAGGGGTGGGCTGTTTTTT
CASSGYRGGLFF
>TRBV5-1|TRBJ1-2|-
TGCGCCAGCAGCTTGAGGTCAGGTAATGACTATGGCTACACCTTC
CASSLRSGNDYGYTF
>TRBV7-3|TRBJ2-3|TRBD2
TGTGCCAGCAGCTTAGGAACTAGCGGCCTCACAGATACGCAGTATTTT
CASSLGTSGLTDTQYF
>TRBV7-8|TRBJ1-5|-
TGTGCCAGCAGCCCGGGGAACAATCAGCCCCAGCATTTT
CASSPGNNQPQHF
>TRBV18|TRBJ2-1|-
TGTGCCAGCTCACCCGCCGAGGAAAACAATGAGCAGTTCTTC
CASSPAEENNEQFF
>TRBV10-3|TRBJ1-5|-
TGTGCCATCAGTGAGTGGAGGGTTGGGGATTTAGCCAATCAGCCCCAGCATTTT
CAISEWRVGDLANQPQHF
>TRBV6-5|TRBJ2-5|TRBD1
TGTGCCCTGACGGGACAGGTCCCCGAGACCCAGTACTTC
CALTGQVPETQYF
>TRBV27|TRBJ1-1|-
TGTGCCAGCAGTCCCCGACCGGGGGGCACTGAAGCTTTCTTT
CASSPRPGGTEAFF
>TRBV19|TRBJ2-3|-
TGTGCCAGTAGGTCCGGGGGAGCGGGCACAGATACGCAGTATTTT
CASRSGGAGTDTQYF
>TRBV9|TRBJ1-5|TRBD1
TGTGCCAGCAGCGCCGGACAGGGCGATCAGCCCCAGCATTTT
CASSAGQGDQPQHF
>TRBV5-1|TRBJ2-1|-
TGCGCCAGCAGCCTCCGAACAGGGCCCACTGAGCAGTTCTTC
CASSLRTGPTEQFF
>TRBV6-2/TRBV6-3|TRBJ2-1|TRBD2
TGTGCCAGCAGTTCAGCGGGGGGGCCCTACAATGAGCAGTTCTTC
CASSSAGGPYNEQFF